These 11 T cell receptor beta chains originate from one sample sequenced in a study of post-analysis software for immune sequencing data. Every TCR beta cDNA library bore unique molecular identifiers. TCRdb re-called the PCR reads through MiXCR, storing one row per CDR3 protein. The data hold about 260,000 distinct CDR3 sequences, with roughly a third observed a single time. Points from the study as a whole: Controls had lower frequencies than patients of a few TRBV segments, which included TRBV5-6, TRBV5-1 and TRBV20-1.

Which antigens these TCRs recognize remains unknown. The sample consisted of blood. Every receptor here comes from a girl aged 5-17 years with multiple sclerosis.

This clonotype has a count of ten or more. The chain carries TRBV5-1 and TRBJ2-7; maybe TRBD2 (6 bases). V lost 0 bases and J lost 0, with 10 bases in between. Germline CDR1 and CDR2: SGHRS and YFSETQ. The CDR3 loop spans 15 amino acids. CDR3 in amino acids: CASSLAGGDSYEQYF. The CDR3 DNA reads TGCGCCAGCAGCTTGGCTGGAGGGGACTCCTACGAGCAGTACTTC. Full variable domain (remainder filled in from reference TRBV5-1 and TRBJ2-7): KAGVTQTPRYLIKTRGQQVTLSCSPISGHRSVSWYQQTPGQGLQFLFEYFSETQRNKGNFPGRFSGRQFSNSRSEMNVSTLELGDSALYLCASSLAGGDSYEQYFGPGTRLTVT.

The gene calls are TRBV27 and TRBJ2-2; D is ambiguous. The germline V and J ends were trimmed by 1 base and 0 bases, with 6 bases remaining between them. Germline CDR1 reads MNHEY; CDR2 reads SMNVEV (reference sequence). This CDR3 is built from 15 residues. The CDR3 DNA reads as TGTGCCAGCAGTTTATTCCTAGCGAACACCGGGGAGCTGTTTTTT. This gives the protein CASSLFLANTGELFF.

A few counts support this clonotype. The V and J genes are TRBV4-1 and TRBJ1-1, with TRBD1 matching over 9 bases. The CDR3 spans 15 residues. The germline V gene has CDR1 MGHRA and CDR2 YSYEKL. V dropped 4 bases and J dropped 4; count of bases not matched to a gene: 7. The CDR3 region is CASSRGDRAGTEAFF. In DNA form, the CDR3 reads TGCGCCAGCAGCCGAGGGGACAGGGCGGGCACTGAAGCTTTCTTT.

With regard to this clonotype: This may come from a read error, since a much larger clone is one base off. The chain couples TRBV20-1 to TRBJ2-5; 7 bases fit TRBD2. The J call is in doubt because the DNA end fits TRBJ2-7 better. The CDR3 contains 11 residues. Germline V gives CDR1 DFQATT, CDR2 SNEGSKA (reference sequence). CDR3 sequence reads: CSAGRATEQYF. As DNA, the CDR3 is TGCAGTGCGGGGAGGGCCACCGAGCAGTACTTC.

To note about this clonotype: A much larger clone lies a single base off, so this may be a read error. This chain joins TRBV12-3 or TRBV12-4 and TRBJ1-2, with a tentative D call TRBD1 (5 bases). The V and J ends lost 6 bases and 5 bases respectively, with 13 bases between them. This CDR3 comprises 13 residues. In nucleotides, the CDR3 is TGTGCCAGCAGCACCCAGGGCGTGTATGGCTACACCTTC. Translated: CASSTQGVYGYTF.

This clonotype was counted between two and nine times. The chain recombines TRBV5-1 with TRBJ2-3, with D hard to call. The V end lost 1 base, the J end lost 0 bases, and 9 bases lay between the germline ends. Germline V gene lookup returns CDR1 SGHRS and CDR2 YFSETQ. CDR3 length equals 15 residues. CDR3: CASSLYGSSTDTQYF. The CDR3 nucleotides are TGCGCCAGCAGCTTGTACGGGTCTAGCACAGATACGCAGTATTTT.

The rearrangement joins TRBV29-1 to TRBJ2-7, with 9 bases aligning to TRBD1. Germline V lookup: CDR1 SQVTM, CDR2 ANQGSEA. V gave up 6 bases and J gave up 0 bases; unmatched junction bases: 9. CDR3 length: 15 amino acids. As DNA, the CDR3 is TGCAGCGTCCTAAGCCGGGACAGGGCCTCCTACGAGCAGTACTTC. It codes for CSVLSRDRASYEQYF.

The chain uses TRBV20-1 and TRBJ2-3; possibly TRBD2 for D (6 bases). V was cut by 7 bases and J by 2 bases, with 28 bases left in between. This CDR3 spans 18 amino acids. Germline V gives CDR1 DFQATT, CDR2 SNEGSKA (reference sequence). CDR3 bases: TGCAGTGGCGTCGTTCCGGGAAGTATAGCGGCCCACACAGATACGCAGTATTTT. Amino acids: CSGVVPGSIAAHTDTQYF.

This clonotype was found many times. The rearrangement joins TRBV3-1 to TRBJ1-2; perhaps TRBD1 as D (5 bases). V was shortened by 0 bases and J by 8 bases, with 13 bases between the two germline ends. The CDR3 totals 14 residues. Germline V CDR1 and CDR2: LGHDT, YNNKEL (reference sequence). The CDR3 reads CASSQERGRDGYTF. CDR3 DNA sequence: TGTGCCAGCAGCCAAGAGCGAGGGAGGGACGGCTACACCTTC. Looking up the rest from reference TRBV3-1 and TRBJ1-2 gives the full variable domain: DTAVSQTPKYLVTQMGNDKSIKCEQNLGHDTMYWYKQDSKKFLKIMFSYNNKELIINETVPNRFSPKSPDKAHLNLHINSLELGDSAVYFCASSQERGRDGYTFGSGTRLTVV.

A note on this clonotype: Given a much more abundant clone one base away, this may be a read error. The chain is built from TRBV2 and TRBJ2-1, with a possible D match to TRBD2 (7 bases). The V end was cut by 5 bases, the J end by 13 bases, with 18 bases between. Germline CDR1 and CDR2: SNHLY and FYNNEI. The CDR3 runs to 13 residues. As DNA, the CDR3 is TGTGCCAGCAGTTCCTTAGGGGGGGAGACCCAGTTCTTC. Its protein is CASSSLGGETQFF.

This clonotype was observed at least ten times. The rearrangement links TRBV5-1 to TRBJ2-5; D is possibly TRBD1 (5 bases). This CDR3 comprises 15 residues. Per the germline V gene, CDR1 is SGHRS and CDR2 is YFSETQ. V was shortened by 0 bases and J by 4 bases, with 13 bases between the two germline ends. Here the CDR3 DNA reads TGCGCCAGCAGCTTGGGGGGCCGGGCCACAGAGACCCAGTACTTC. Its translation is CASSLGGRATETQYF.